This T cell receptor (beta chain) was obtained from a study of shared clonotypes between healthy human individuals. Study-level background: The study used three CD4 naive, three CD4 memory, two CD8 naive and one CD8 memory plate per donor.

This clone was counted once. Its antigen is not identified. Study-level findings and limits: Relative to memory subsets, naive subsets generally showed larger estimated richness.

The protocol was immunoSEQ multiplex PCR, while the TCRdb copy is restricted to in-frame clones and leaves out a portion. The sample holds about 2.3 million clones; just under 95% are singletons and the top ten take about 0.41%. The V segment lost 4 bases and the J segment 6 bases; nucleotides outside the gene matches: 2. This CDR3 comprises 13 residues. Germline CDR1 reads MNHNS; CDR2 reads SASEGT. The material sequenced was naive CD4+ T cells from PBMCs. Subset described: CD45RA+ positively selected. This sequence was found in a man aged 18 to 35 in good health. Some clones in this sample may be carry-over from other donors' samples. This chain joins TRBV6-1 and TRBJ2-3; 9 bases are shared with TRBD2. The CDR3 loop is CASSASGRDTQYF. The CDR3, as DNA: TGTGCCAGCAGTGCAAGCGGGAGGGATACGCAGTATTTT.